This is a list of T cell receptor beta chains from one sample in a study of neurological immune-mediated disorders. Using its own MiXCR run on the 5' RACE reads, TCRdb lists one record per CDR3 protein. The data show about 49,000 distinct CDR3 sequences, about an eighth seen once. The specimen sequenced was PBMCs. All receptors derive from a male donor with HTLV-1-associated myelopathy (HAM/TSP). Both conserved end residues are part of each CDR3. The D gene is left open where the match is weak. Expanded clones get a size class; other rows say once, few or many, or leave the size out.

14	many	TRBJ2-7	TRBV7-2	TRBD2	CASSATTSGVGQYF	TGTGCCAGCAGCGCCACCACTAGCGGGGTAGGGCAGTACTTC
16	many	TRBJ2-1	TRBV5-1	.	CASSTFRGARGIGQFF	TGCGCCAGCAGCACATTCCGGGGGGCCCGTGGAATCGGGCAGTTCTTC
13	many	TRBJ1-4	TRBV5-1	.	CASRSEGSGKLFF	TGCGCCAGCAGATCGGAGGGTTCCGGGAAACTGTTTTTT
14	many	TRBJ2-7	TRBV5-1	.	CASSLDVVAYEQYF	TGCGCCAGCAGCTTGGATGTGGTGGCCTACGAGCAGTACTTC
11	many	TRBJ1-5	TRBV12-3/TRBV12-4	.	CASSINQPQHF	TGTGCCAGCTCTATAAATCAGCCCCAGCATTTT
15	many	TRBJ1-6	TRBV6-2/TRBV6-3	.	CASSSRGQYNSPLHF	TGTGCCAGCAGTTCCCGCGGACAGTATAATTCACCCCTCCACTTT
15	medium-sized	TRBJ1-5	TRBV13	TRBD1	CASSLGTGGSKPQHF	TGTGCCAGCAGCTTGGGGACAGGGGGGTCGAAGCCCCAGCATTTT
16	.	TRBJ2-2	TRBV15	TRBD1	CATSSNRGQYTGELIF	TGTGCCACCAGCAGTAACAGGGGGCAGTACACCGGGGAGCTGATTTTC
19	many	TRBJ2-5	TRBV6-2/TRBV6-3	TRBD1	CASSSPTGWSMNRGETQYF	TGTGCCAGCAGTTCCCCGACCGGGTGGTCCATGAACAGGGGAGAGACCCAGTACTTC
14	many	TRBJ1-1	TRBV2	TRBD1	CASSEQGDLFEAFF	TGTGCCAGCAGTGAACAGGGGGATTTATTTGAAGCTTTCTTT
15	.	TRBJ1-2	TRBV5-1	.	CASSPWRGHDYGYTF	TGCGCCAGCAGCCCCTGGAGGGGACACGACTATGGCTACACCTTC
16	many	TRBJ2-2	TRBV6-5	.	CASSVGAWGNTGELFF	TGTGCCAGCTCTGTTGGGGCCTGGGGCAACACCGGGGAGCTGTTTTTT
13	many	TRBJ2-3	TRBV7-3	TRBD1	CASGRTGVDTQYF	TGTGCCAGCGGACGGACAGGAGTAGATACGCAGTATTTT
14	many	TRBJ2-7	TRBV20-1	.	CSASFGLSSYEQYF	TGCAGTGCTAGTTTCGGTCTTAGCTCCTACGAGCAGTACTTC
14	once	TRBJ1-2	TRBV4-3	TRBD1	CASSRDRDLTGYTF	TGCGCCAGCAGCCGGGACAGAGATCTTACCGGCTACACCTTC
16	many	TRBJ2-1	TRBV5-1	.	CASSLDGGALGNEQFF	TGCGCCAGCAGCTTGGATGGGGGGGCCCTCGGCAATGAGCAGTTCTTC
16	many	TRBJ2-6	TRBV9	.	CASMTGVPSGANVLTF	TGTGCCAGCATGACGGGGGTACCCTCTGGGGCCAACGTCCTGACTTTC
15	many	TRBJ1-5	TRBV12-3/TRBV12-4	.	CASSSTDRRGQPQHF	TGTGCCAGCAGTTCCACAGACAGGAGGGGTCAGCCCCAGCATTTT
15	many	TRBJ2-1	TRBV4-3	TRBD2	CASSSGLAGDGEQFF	TGCGCCAGCAGCTCCGGACTAGCGGGGGATGGCGAGCAGTTCTTC
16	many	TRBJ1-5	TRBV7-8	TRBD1	CASSPSRQGGNQPQHF	TGTGCCAGCAGCCCTTCCCGACAGGGGGGCAATCAGCCCCAGCATTTT
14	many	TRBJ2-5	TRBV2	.	CASSENSVQETQYF	TGTGCCAGCAGTGAAAATAGCGTTCAAGAGACCCAGTACTTC
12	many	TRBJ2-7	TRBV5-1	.	CASSPRGYEQYF	TGCGCCAGCAGCCCAAGGGGCTACGAGCAGTACTTC
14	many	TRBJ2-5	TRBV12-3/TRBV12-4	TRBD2	CANRLGLAQETQYF	TGTGCCAACAGGCTGGGACTAGCCCAAGAGACCCAGTACTTC
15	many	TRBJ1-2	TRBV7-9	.	CASTLTPGQSYGYTF	TGTGCCAGCACCTTAACCCCAGGACAGAGCTACGGCTACACCTTC
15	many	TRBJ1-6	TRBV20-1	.	CSARLAGRENSPLHF	TGCAGTGCTAGATTGGCAGGGCGGGAAAACTCACCCCTCCACTTT
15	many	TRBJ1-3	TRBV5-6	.	CASSFRTGSGNTIYF	TGTGCCAGCAGCTTTCGAACTGGCTCTGGAAACACCATATATTTT
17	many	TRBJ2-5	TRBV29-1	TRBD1	CSVEEVTGGFYQETQYF	TGCAGCGTTGAAGAGGTTACAGGGGGGTTTTACCAAGAGACCCAGTACTTC
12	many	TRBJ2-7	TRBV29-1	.	CSVEEGVHEQYF	TGCAGCGTTGAAGAAGGTGTCCACGAGCAGTACTTC
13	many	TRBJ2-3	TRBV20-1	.	CSAQRTDTDTQYF	TGCAGTGCTCAGCGGACAGACACAGATACGCAGTATTTT
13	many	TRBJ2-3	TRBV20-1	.	CSAGTQVADTQYF	TGCAGTGCGGGCACCCAAGTGGCAGATACGCAGTATTTT
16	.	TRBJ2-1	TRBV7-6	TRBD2	CASSLEGTSFYNEQFF	TGTGCCAGCAGCTTAGAAGGGACTAGCTTCTACAATGAGCAGTTCTTC
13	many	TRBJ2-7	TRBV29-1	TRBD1	CSVEEARGREQYF	TGCAGCGTTGAAGAGGCGAGGGGGCGAGAGCAGTACTTC
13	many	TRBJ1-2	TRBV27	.	CASSLNHNYGYTF	TGTGCCAGCAGTTTGAATCATAACTATGGCTACACCTTC
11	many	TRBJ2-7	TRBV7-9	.	CASSLAAEQYF	TGTGCCAGCAGCTTAGCAGCCGAGCAGTACTTC
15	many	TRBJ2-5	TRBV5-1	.	CASSRGALPGETQYF	TGCGCCAGCAGCCGGGGGGCTCTACCGGGGGAGACCCAGTACTTC
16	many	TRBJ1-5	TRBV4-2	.	CASSQEKGRINQPQHF	TGTGCCAGCAGCCAAGAGAAGGGGCGTATAAATCAGCCCCAGCATTTT
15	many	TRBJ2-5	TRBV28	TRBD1	CASSLPGQGSKTQYF	TGTGCCAGCAGTCTACCGGGACAGGGGTCGAAGACCCAGTACTTC
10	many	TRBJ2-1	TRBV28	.	CAEGDNEQFF	TGTGCGGAGGGGGACAATGAGCAGTTCTTC
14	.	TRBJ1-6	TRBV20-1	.	CSARDHPGGGTLHF	TGCAGTGCTAGAGATCACCCGGGGGGAGGCACCCTCCACTTT
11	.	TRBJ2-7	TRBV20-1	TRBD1	CSGQGSYEQYF	TGCAGTGGACAGGGGTCCTACGAGCAGTACTTC
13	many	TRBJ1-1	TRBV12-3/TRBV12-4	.	CASNIGLNTEAFF	TGTGCCAGCAATATCGGCCTCAACACTGAAGCTTTCTTT
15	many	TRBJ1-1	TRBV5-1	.	CASSPNRVEGTEAFF	TGCGCCAGCAGCCCTAACAGGGTGGAAGGCACTGAAGCTTTCTTT
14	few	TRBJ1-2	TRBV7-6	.	CASSPSGRPYGYTF	TGTGCCAGCAGCCCAAGCGGCAGACCCTATGGCTACACCTTC
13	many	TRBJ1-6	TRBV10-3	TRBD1	CAIRQGADSPLHF	TGTGCCATCAGACAGGGGGCGGATTCACCCCTCCACTTT
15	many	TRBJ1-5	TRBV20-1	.	CSAGRSPNSNQPQHF	TGCAGTGCTGGCCGAAGTCCCAATAGCAATCAGCCCCAGCATTTT
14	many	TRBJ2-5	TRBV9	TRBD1	CASSRLGQQETQYF	TGTGCCAGCAGTCGGCTGGGACAGCAAGAGACCCAGTACTTC
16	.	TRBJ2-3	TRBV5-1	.	CASSLYGETNTDTQYF	TGCGCCAGCAGCTTGTACGGGGAGACGAACACAGATACGCAGTATTTT
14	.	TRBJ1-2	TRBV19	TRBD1	CASRDRGYYYGYTF	TGTGCCAGCCGGGACAGGGGGTACTACTATGGCTACACCTTC
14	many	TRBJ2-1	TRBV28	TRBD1	CATEDRGGTNEQFF	TGTGCCACTGAAGACAGGGGGGGAACCAATGAGCAGTTCTTC
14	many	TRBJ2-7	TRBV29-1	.	CSVSPGLSLGEQYF	TGCAGCGTATCCCCGGGACTGTCCTTGGGCGAGCAGTACTTC
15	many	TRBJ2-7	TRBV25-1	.	CASSVTWGAGYEQYF	TGTGCCAGCAGTGTCACCTGGGGGGCCGGCTACGAGCAGTACTTC
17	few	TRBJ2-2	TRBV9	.	CASSVESTHLGTGELFF	TGTGCCAGCAGCGTAGAGTCCACACATCTAGGTACCGGGGAGCTGTTTTTT
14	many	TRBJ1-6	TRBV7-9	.	CASSAEQGWSPLHF	TGTGCCAGCAGCGCAGAACAGGGTTGGTCACCCCTCCACTTT
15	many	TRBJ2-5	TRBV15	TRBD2	CATSRDPGSGETQYF	TGTGCCACCAGCAGAGATCCAGGTAGCGGGGAGACCCAGTACTTC